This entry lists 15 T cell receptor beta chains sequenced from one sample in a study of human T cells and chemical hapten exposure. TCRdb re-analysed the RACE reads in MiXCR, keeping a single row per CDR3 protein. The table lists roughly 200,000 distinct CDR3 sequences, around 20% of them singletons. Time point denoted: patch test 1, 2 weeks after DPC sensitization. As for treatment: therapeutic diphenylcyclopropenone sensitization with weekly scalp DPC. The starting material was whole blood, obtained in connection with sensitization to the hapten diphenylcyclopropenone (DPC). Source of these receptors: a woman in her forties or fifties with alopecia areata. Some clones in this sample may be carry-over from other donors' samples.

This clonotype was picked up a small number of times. The CDR3 DNA is TGTGCCAGCAGCCCAAGGGAGGGGTCCGGGGAGCTGTTTTTT. This sequence encodes CASSPREGSGELFF. The rearrangement uses TRBV3-1 and TRBJ2-2; 7 bases line up with TRBD2. The length of the CDR3 is 14 residues. Trimming took 4 bases from V and 6 from J; bases not matched to a gene: 5. CDR1 is LGHDT and CDR2 is YNNKEL in the germline V gene (reference sequence).

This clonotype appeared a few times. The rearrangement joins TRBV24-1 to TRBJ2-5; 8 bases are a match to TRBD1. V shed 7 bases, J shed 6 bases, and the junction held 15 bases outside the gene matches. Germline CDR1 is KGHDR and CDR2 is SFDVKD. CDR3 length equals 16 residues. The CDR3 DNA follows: TGTGCCACCAGCTCTTCCACCGAACAGGGGGAAAAGACCCAGTACTTC. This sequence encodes CATSSSTEQGEKTQYF.

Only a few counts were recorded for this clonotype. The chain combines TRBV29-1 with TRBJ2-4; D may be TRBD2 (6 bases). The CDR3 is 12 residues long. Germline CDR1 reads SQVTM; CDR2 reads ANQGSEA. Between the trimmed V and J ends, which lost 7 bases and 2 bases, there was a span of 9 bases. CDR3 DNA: TGCAGCGGCCGGGACTCCAAAAACATTCAGTACTTC. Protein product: CSGRDSKNIQYF.

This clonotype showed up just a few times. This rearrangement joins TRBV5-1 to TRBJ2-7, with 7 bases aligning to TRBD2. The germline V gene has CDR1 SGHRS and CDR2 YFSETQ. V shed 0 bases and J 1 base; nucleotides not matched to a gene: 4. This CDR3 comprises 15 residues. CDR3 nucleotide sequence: TGCGCCAGCAGCTTGGTGCGCGGGAGTTCCTACGAGCAGTACTTC. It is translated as CASSLVRGSSYEQYF.

CDR3 bases: TGTGCCAGCAGTATTGTTTCCTACAATGAGCAGTTCTTC. Amino acid sequence: CASSIVSYNEQFF. This chain connects TRBV2 to TRBJ2-1, with D uncertain. CDR3 length: 13 residues. V lost 5 bases and J lost 1, with 6 bases in between. Per the germline V gene, CDR1 is SNHLY and CDR2 is FYNNEI.

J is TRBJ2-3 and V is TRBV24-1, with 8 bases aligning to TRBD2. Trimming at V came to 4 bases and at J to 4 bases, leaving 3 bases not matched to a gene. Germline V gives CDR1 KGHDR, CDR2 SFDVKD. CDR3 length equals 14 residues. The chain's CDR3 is CATSEGGRPDTQYF. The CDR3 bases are TGTGCCACCAGTGAGGGCGGGAGGCCAGATACGCAGTATTTT.

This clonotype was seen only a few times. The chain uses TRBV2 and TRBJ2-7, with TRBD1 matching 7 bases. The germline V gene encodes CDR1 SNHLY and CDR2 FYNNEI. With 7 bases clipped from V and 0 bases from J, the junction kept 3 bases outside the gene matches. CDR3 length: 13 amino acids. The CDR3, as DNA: TGTGCCAGCAATGGACAGGCCTCCTACGAGCAGTACTTC. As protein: CASNGQASYEQYF.

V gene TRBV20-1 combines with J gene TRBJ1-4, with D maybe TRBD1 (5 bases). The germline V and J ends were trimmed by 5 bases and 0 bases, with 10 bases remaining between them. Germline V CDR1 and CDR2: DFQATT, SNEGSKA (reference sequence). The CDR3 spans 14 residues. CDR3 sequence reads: CSAYTGATNEKLFF. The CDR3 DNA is TGCAGTGCTTACACAGGAGCAACTAATGAAAAACTGTTTTTT.

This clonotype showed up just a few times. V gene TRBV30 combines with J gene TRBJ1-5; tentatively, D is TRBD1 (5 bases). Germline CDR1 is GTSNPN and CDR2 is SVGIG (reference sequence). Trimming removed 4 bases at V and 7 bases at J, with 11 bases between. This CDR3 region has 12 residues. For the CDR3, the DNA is TGTGCCTGGAACGACGGACAACAGCCCCAGCATTTT. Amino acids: CAWNDGQQPQHF.

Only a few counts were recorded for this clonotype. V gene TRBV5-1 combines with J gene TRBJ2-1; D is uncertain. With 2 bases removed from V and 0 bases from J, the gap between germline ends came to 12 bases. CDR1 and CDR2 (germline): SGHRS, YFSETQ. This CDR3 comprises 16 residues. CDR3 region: CASSFSGPSSYNEQFF. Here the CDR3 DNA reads TGCGCCAGCAGCTTCTCCGGGCCGAGCTCCTACAATGAGCAGTTCTTC.

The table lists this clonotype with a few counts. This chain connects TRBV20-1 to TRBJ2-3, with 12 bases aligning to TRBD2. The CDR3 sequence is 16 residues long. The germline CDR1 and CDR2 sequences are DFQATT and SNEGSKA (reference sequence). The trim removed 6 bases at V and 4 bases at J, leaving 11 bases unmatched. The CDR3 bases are TGCAGTGCGAGGGGCGCGACTAGCGGGAGATCAGATACGCAGTATTTT. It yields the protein CSARGATSGRSDTQYF.

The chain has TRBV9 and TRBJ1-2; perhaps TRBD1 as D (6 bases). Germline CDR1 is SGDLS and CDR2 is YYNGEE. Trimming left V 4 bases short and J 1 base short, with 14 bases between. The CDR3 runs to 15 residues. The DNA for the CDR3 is TGTGCCAGCAGCTCCGGACAGCTTCTTAACTATGGCTACACCTTC. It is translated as CASSSGQLLNYGYTF.

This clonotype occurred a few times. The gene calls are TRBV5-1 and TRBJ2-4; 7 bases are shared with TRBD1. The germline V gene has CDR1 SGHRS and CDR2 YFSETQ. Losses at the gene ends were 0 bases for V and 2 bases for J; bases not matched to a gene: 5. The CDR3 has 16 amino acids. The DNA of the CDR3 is TGCGCCAGCAGCTTGGGACAGGGACCGACCAAAAACATTCAGTACTTC. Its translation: CASSLGQGPTKNIQYF.

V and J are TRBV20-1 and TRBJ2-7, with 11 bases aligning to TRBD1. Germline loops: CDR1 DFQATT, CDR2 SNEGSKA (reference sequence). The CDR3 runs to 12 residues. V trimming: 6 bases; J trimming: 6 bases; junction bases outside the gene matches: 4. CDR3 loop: CSAGQGAIEQYF. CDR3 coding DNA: TGCAGTGCCGGACAGGGGGCGATCGAGCAGTACTTC.

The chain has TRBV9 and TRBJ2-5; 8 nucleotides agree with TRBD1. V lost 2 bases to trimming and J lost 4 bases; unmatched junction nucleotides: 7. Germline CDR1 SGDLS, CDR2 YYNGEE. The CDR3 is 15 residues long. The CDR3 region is CASSVAGTGLETQYF. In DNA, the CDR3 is TGTGCCAGCAGCGTTGCCGGGACAGGCCTAGAGACCCAGTACTTC.